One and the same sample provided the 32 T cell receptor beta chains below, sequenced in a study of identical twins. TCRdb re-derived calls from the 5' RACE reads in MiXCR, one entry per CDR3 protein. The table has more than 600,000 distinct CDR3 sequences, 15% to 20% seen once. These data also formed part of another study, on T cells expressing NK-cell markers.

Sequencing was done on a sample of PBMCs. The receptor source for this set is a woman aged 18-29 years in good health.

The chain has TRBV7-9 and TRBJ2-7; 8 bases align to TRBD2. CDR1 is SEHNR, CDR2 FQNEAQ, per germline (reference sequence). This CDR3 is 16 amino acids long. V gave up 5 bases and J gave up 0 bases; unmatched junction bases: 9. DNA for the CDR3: TGTGCCAGCAGCGCCTGGCGAGCGGGGGACTCCTACGAGCAGTACTTC. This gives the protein CASSAWRAGDSYEQYF.

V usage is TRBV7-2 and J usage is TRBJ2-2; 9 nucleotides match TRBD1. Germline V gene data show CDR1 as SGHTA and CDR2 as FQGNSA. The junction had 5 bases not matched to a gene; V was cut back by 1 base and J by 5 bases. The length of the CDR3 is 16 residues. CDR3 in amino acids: CASSLGAGQGTGELFF. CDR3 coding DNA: TGTGCCAGCAGCTTAGGGGCTGGACAGGGGACCGGGGAGCTGTTTTTT.

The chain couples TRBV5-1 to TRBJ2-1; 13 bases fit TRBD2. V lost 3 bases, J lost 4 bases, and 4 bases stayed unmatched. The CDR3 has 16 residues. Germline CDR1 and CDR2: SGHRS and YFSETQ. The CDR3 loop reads CASSSRTSGGYNEQFF. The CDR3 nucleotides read TGCGCCAGCAGCTCACGGACTAGCGGGGGATACAATGAGCAGTTCTTC.

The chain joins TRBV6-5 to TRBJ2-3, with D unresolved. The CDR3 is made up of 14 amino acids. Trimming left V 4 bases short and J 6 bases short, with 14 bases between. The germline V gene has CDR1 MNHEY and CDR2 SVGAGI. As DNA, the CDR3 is TGTGCCAGCAGTTTTGGACCCCAGTGGGATACGCAGTATTTT. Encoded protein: CASSFGPQWDTQYF.

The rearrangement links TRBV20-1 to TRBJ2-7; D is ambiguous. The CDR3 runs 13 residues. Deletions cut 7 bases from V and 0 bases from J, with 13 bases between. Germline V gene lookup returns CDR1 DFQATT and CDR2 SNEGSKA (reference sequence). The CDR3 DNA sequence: TGCAGTGGTATCGGCGGCTCCTCCTACGAGCAGTACTTC. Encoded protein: CSGIGGSSYEQYF.

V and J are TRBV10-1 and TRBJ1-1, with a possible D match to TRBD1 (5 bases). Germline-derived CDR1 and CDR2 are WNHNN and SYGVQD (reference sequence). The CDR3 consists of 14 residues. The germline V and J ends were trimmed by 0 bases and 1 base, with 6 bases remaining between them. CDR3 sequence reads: CASSESQGNTEAFF. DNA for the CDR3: TGCGCCAGCAGTGAGTCGCAGGGGAACACTGAAGCTTTCTTT.

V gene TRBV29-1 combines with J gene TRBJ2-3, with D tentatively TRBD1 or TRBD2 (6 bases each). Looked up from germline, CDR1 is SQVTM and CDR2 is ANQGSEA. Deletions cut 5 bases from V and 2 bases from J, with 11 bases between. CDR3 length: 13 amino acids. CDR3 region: CSVTGTFTDTQYF. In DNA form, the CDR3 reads TGCAGCGTTACAGGGACTTTCACAGATACGCAGTATTTT.

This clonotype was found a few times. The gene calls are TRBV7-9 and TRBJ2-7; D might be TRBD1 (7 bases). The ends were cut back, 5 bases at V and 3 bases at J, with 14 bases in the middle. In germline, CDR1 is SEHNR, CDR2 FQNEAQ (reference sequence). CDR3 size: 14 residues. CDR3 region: CASSPGDRSYEQYF. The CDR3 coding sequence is TGTGCCAGCAGCCCGGGGGACAGAAGCTACGAGCAGTACTTC.

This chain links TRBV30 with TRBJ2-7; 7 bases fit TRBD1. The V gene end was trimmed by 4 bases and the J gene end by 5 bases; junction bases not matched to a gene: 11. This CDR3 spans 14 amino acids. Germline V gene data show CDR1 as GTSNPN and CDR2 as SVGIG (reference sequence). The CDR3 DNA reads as TGTGCCTGGACCCCCCGGGACAGAACCCACGAGCAGTACTTC. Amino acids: CAWTPRDRTHEQYF. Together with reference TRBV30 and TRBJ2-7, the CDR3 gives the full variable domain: SQTIHQWPATLVQPVGSPLSLECTVEGTSNPNLYWYRQAAGRGLQLLFYSVGIGQISSEVPQNLSASRPQDRQFILSSKKLLLSDSGFYLCAWTPRDRTHEQYFGPGTRLTVT.

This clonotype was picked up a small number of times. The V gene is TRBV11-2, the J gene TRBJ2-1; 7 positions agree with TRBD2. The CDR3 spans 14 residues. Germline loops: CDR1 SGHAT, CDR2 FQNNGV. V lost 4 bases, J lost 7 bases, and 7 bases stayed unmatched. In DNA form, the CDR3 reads TGTGCCAGCAGCTCCTCGGGGGGACGGAATGAGCAGTTCTTC. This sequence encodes CASSSSGGRNEQFF.

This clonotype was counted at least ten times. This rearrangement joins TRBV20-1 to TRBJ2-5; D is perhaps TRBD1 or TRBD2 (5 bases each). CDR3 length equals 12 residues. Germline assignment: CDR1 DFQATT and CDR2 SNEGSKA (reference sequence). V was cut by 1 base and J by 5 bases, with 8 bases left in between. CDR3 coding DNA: TGCAGTGCTAGAGCCCGGGACGAGACCCAGTACTTC. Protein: CSARARDETQYF.

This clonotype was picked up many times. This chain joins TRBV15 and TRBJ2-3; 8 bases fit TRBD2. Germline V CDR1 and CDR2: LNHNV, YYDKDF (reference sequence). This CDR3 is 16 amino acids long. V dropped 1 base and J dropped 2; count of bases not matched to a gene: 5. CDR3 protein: CATSRVLAEYTDTQYF. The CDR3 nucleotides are TGTGCCACCAGCAGAGTACTAGCGGAATACACAGATACGCAGTATTTT.

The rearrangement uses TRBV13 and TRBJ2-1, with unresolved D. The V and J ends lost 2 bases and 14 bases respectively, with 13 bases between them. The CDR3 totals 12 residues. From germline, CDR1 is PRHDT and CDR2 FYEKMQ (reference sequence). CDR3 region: CASSLWADHKFF. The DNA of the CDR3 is TGTGCCAGCAGCTTATGGGCAGACCACAAGTTCTTC. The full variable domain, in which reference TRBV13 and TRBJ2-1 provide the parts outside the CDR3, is AAGVIQSPRHLIKEKRETATLKCYPIPRHDTVYWYQQGPGQDPQFLISFYEKMQSDKGSIPDRFSAQQFSDYHSELNMSSLELGDSALYFCASSLWADHKFFGPGTRLTVL.

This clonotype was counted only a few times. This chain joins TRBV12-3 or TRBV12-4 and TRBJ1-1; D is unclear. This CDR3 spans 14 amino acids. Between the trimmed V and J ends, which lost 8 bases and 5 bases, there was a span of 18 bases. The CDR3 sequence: CASCPALGWTEAFF. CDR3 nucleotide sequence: TGTGCCAGCTGCCCGGCCCTGGGTTGGACTGAAGCTTTCTTT.

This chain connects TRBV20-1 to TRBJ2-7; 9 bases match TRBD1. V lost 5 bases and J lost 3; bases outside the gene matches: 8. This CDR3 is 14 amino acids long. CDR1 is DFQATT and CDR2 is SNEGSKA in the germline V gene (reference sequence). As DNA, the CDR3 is TGCAGTGCTGGACAGACAGGGGGAGTCTACGAGCAGTACTTC. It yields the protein CSAGQTGGVYEQYF.

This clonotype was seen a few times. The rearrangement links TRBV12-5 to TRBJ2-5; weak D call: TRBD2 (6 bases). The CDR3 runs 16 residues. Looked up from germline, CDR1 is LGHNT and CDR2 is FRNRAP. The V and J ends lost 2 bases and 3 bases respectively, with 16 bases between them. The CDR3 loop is CASGLRTGRNEETQYF. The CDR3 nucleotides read TGTGCTAGTGGTTTGCGTACCGGGAGAAATGAAGAGACCCAGTACTTC.

This CDR3 is CASSVWDLGLGDTQYF. The CDR3 DNA reads as TGTGCCAGCAGCGTTTGGGACCTGGGACTCGGTGATACGCAGTATTTT. The chain combines TRBV9 with TRBJ2-3; TRBD2 is a possible D gene (6 bases). The germline CDR1 and CDR2 sequences are SGDLS and YYNGEE. Trimming left V 2 bases short and J 6 bases short, with 19 bases between. The CDR3 covers 16 residues.

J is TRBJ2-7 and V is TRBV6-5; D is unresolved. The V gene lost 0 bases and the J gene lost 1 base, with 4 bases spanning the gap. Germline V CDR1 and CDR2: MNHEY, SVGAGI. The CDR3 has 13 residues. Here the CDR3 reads CASSYSVSYEQYF. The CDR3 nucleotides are TGTGCCAGCAGTTACTCGGTGTCCTACGAGCAGTACTTC.

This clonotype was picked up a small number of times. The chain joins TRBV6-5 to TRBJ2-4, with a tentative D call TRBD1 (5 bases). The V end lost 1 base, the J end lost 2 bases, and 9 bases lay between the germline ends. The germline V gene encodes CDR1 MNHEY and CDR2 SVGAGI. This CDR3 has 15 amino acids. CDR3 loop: CASSYLPGTKNIQYF. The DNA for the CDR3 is TGTGCCAGCAGTTACTTACCAGGGACCAAAAACATTCAGTACTTC.

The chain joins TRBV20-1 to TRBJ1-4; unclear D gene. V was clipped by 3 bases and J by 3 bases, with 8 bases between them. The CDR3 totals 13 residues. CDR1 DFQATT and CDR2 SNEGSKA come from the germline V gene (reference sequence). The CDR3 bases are TGCAGTGCTAGGGAGGCCCCTAATGAAAAACTGTTTTTT. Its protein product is CSAREAPNEKLFF.

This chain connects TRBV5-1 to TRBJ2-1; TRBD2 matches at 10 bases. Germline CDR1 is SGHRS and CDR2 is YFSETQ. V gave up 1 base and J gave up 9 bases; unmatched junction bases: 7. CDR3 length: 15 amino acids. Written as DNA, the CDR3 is TGCGCCAGCAGCTTGTACGGGACTAGCGAAATTGAGCAGTTCTTC. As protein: CASSLYGTSEIEQFF.

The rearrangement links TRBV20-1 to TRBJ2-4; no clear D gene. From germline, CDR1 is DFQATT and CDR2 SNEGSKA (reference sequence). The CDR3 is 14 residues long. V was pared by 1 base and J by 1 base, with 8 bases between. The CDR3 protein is CSARVTGAKNIQYF. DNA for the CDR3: TGCAGTGCTAGAGTCACTGGGGCCAAAAACATTCAGTACTTC.

The CDR3 loop reads CSVASAGEQFF. CDR3 coding DNA: TGCAGCGTTGCGTCCGCGGGTGAGCAGTTCTTC. J is TRBJ2-1 and V is TRBV29-1; a possible D gene is TRBD2 (5 bases). Deletions cut 4 bases from V and 9 bases from J, with 10 bases between. The germline V gene has CDR1 SQVTM and CDR2 ANQGSEA. The CDR3 spans 11 residues.

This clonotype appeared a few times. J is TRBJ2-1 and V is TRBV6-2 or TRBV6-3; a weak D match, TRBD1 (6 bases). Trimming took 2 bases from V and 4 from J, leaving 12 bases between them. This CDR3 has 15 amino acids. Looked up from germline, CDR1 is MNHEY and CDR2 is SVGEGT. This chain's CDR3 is CASSYTGWEYNEQFF. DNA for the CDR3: TGTGCCAGCAGTTACACAGGGTGGGAGTACAATGAGCAGTTCTTC.

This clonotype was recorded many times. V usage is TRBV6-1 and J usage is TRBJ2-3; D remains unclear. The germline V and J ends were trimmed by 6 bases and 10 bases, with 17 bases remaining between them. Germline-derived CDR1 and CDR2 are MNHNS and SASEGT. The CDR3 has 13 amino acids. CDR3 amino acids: CASSDGSPRAQYF. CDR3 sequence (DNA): TGTGCCAGCAGCGACGGGTCCCCTCGGGCGCAGTATTTT.

DNA of the CDR3: TGTGCCAGCAGTTACTCGCCAGACTTCTCCTACGAGCAGTACTTC. This translates into CASSYSPDFSYEQYF. The chain joins TRBV6-5 to TRBJ2-7; D not resolved. The CDR3 runs 15 residues. The V end lost 0 bases, the J end lost 0 bases, and 9 bases lay between the germline ends. Germline V gene lookup returns CDR1 MNHEY and CDR2 SVGAGI.

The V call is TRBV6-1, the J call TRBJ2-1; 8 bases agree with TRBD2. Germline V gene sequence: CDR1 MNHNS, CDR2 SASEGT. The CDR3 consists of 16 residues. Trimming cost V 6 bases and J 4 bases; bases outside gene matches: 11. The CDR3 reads CASRSGSGSEYNEQFF. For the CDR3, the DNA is TGTGCCAGCAGGAGTGGAAGCGGGAGCGAATACAATGAGCAGTTCTTC.

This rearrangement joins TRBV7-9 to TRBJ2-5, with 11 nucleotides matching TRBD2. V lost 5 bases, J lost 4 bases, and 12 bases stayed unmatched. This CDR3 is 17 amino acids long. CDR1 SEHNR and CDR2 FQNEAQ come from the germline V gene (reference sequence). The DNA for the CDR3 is TGTGCCAGCAGCGACGGGGCTAGCGGGAGGTGGGGAGAGACCCAGTACTTC. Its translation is CASSDGASGRWGETQYF. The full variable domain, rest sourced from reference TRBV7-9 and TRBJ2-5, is DTGVSQNPRHKITKRGQNVTFRCDPISEHNRLYWYRQTLGQGPEFLTYFQNEAQLEKSRLLSDRFSAERPKGSFSTLEIQRTEQGDSAMYLCASSDGASGRWGETQYFGPGTRLLVL.

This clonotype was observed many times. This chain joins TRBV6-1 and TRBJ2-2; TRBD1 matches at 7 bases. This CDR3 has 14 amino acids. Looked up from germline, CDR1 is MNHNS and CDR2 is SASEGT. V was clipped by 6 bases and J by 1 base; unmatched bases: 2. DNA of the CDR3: TGTGCCAGCAGGGGACAGAAGAACACCGGGGAGCTGTTTTTT. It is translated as CASRGQKNTGELFF.

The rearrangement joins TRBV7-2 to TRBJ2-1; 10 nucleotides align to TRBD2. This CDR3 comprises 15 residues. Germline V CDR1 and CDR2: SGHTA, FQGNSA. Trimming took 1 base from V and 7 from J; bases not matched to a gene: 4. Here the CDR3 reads CASSLERGGGNEQFF. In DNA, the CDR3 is TGTGCCAGCAGCTTAGAGCGGGGGGGCGGAAATGAGCAGTTCTTC.

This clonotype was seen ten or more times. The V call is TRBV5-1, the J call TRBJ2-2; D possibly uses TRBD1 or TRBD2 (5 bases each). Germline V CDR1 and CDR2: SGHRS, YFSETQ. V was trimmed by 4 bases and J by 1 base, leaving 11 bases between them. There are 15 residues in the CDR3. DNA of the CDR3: TGCGCCAGCAGCGGGGACGGGAAGAACACCGGGGAGCTGTTTTTT. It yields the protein CASSGDGKNTGELFF.

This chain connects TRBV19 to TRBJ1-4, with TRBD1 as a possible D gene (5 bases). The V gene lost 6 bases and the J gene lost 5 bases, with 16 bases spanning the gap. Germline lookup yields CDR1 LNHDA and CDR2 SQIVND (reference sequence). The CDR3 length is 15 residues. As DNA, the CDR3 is TGTGCCAGTAGAAGAGGGGACGGACGGAATGAAAAACTGTTTTTT. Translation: CASRRGDGRNEKLFF.